This T cell receptor beta chain was recorded in a study of radiotherapy plus CTLA-4 blockade in lung cancer. Notes on the study in general: After radiotherapy and ipilimumab, tumor-derived clones expanded in peripheral blood.

This clone showed up many times. The antigen is undetermined. The CDR3 sequence is 20 residues long. Germline CDR1 SGHRS, CDR2 YFSETQ. V lost 4 bases, J lost 1 base, and 27 bases lay in between. Clones were sequenced by immunoSEQ multiplex PCR, and TCRdb holds only the in-frame ones, with some missing. The sample contains 45,000 to 55,000 clones, roughly 76% of which appear only once. The chain joins TRBV5-1 to TRBJ1-5, with a possible D match to TRBD1 (6 bases). The sample was peripheral blood, taken from a patient treated with radiotherapy plus ipilimumab. The origin of this receptor is a human donor with non-small cell lung cancer who had stable disease on radiotherapy plus ipilimumab. The CDR3 loop is CASSHILGEGEGESNQPQHF. The CDR3 DNA reads as TGCGCCAGCAGCCATATCCTGGGGGAGGGAGAGGGGGAAAGCAATCAGCCCCAGCATTTT.